This T cell receptor (beta chain) was identified in a study of cytomegalovirus exposure and HLA in healthy donors. Study results and caveats: CMV serostatus was the sole immune exposure data available. Per published accounts, TCR beta sequences correctly predicted the HLA-A and HLA-B alleles of most subjects. The study flagged some 170 TCR beta chains as cytomegalovirus-associated.

The PCR contained 60 Vbeta and 13 Jbeta primers. Data came from immunoSEQ multiplex PCR; TCRdb stores just in-frame clones and leaves some out. The sample has about 180,000 clones; roughly four fifths are singletons. The CDR3 is 15 amino acids. Germline V gene lookup returns CDR1 SGHNT and CDR2 YYREEE (reference sequence). V lost 4 bases, J lost 6 bases, and 13 bases stayed unmatched. A word on this clone: The target antigen is unknown.

The TCR was taken from a man aged 18-30 years in good health and CMV-seronegative. The chain combines TRBV5-4 with TRBJ2-7; 7 nucleotides align to TRBD1. Material: PBMCs. CDR3 sequence: CASSAEQGRIVEQYF. The DNA for the CDR3 is TGTGCCAGCAGCGCTGAACAGGGGCGCATCGTCGAGCAGTACTTC.